Listed below are T cell receptor beta chains from one sample, sequenced in a study of cytomegalovirus exposure and HLA in healthy donors. The assay was immunoSEQ multiplex PCR, and TCRdb's table has in-frame clones only and misses some. The table has about 170,000 clones, about 72% seen once. Sequencing used PBMCs. The receptors derive from a girl aged 10 to 17 in good health and CMV-seronegative. Both conserved end residues are part of each CDR3. Each record gives: D gene, clone size, J gene, V gene, CDR3 protein, CDR3 DNA. The D gene is left open where the match is weak. The size entry is marked missing in some rows and otherwise reads once, few, many or a size class.

TRBD1,NA,TRBJ1-1,TRBV4-2,CASSQGTGRTLNTEAFF,TGTGCCAGCAGCCAGGGGACAGGTCGGACTTTGAACACTGAAGCTTTCTTT
NA,NA,TRBJ1-1,TRBV7-3,CASSQEARFEAFF,TGTGCCAGCAGCCAGGAAGCCCGATTTGAAGCTTTCTTT
NA,NA,TRBJ1-2,TRBV7-9,CASSSDNVNYGYTF,TGTGCCAGCAGCTCGGACAACGTAAACTATGGCTACACCTTC
TRBD1,NA,TRBJ1-1,TRBV13,CASSFYSDRGRGNTEAFF,TGTGCCAGCAGCTTTTACTCGGACAGGGGAAGGGGGAACACTGAAGCTTTCTTT
NA,few,TRBJ1-1,TRBV6-5,CASSVRAMNTEAFF,TGTGCCAGCAGCGTCAGGGCCATGAACACTGAAGCTTTCTTT
NA,NA,TRBJ2-5,TRBV15,CATSSRGKETQYF,TGTGCCACCAGCAGCAGAGGGAAGGAGACCCAGTACTTC
NA,NA,TRBJ1-1,TRBV27,CASSYQGLTEAFF,TGTGCCAGCAGTTATCAGGGTCTCACTGAAGCTTTCTTT
TRBD1,NA,TRBJ2-7,TRBV7-9,CASSIRGREQYF,TGTGCCAGCAGCATAAGGGGGCGCGAGCAGTACTTC
TRBD1,few,TRBJ1-3,TRBV4-1,CASSLQQGAGNTIYF,TGCGCCAGCAGCCTACAACAGGGGGCTGGAAACACCATATATTTT
NA,NA,TRBJ1-2,TRBV2,CASSENREGVGYTF,TGTGCCAGCAGTGAAAACAGGGAAGGGGTTGGCTACACCTTC
NA,once,TRBJ2-7,TRBV2,CASRGAPAGEQYF,TGTGCCAGCAGGGGGGCTCCCGCCGGAGAGCAGTACTTC
TRBD1,few,TRBJ2-5,TRBV19,CGDRTGVAETQYF,TGTGGAGACCGGACAGGGGTGGCGGAGACCCAGTACTTC
NA,NA,TRBJ2-2,TRBV4-2,CASSHGESDLNTGELFF,TGTGCCAGCAGCCATGGAGAGAGCGACCTGAACACCGGGGAGCTGTTTTTT
NA,NA,TRBJ2-7,TRBV29-1,CSVEPQGFGEQYF,TGCAGCGTTGAACCGCAGGGGTTTGGCGAGCAGTACTTC
TRBD1,NA,TRBJ2-1,TRBV9,CASSGGGQGHIEQFF,TGTGCCAGCAGCGGGGGGGGACAGGGGCATATCGAGCAGTTCTTC
TRBD1,NA,TRBJ1-6,TRBV7-6,CASSLGGTGVSGSPLHF,TGTGCCAGCAGCTTAGGGGGGACAGGCGTTTCGGGTTCACCCCTCCACTTT
TRBD1,NA,TRBJ1-2,TRBV5-1,CASSLGGADGYTF,TGCGCCAGCAGCTTAGGGGGCGCGGATGGCTACACCTTC
TRBD1,NA,TRBJ2-7,TRBV13,CASSDRDRGSYEQYF,TGTGCCAGCTCAGACCGGGACAGGGGCTCCTACGAGCAGTACTTC
TRBD1,once,TRBJ2-7,TRBV19,CASSGAGQGEQYF,TGTGCCAGTAGTGGGGCAGGACAGGGTGAGCAGTACTTC
NA,few,TRBJ1-2,TRBV6-1,CASSGAGADTF,TGTGCCAGCAGTGGGGCAGGGGCTGACACCTTC
TRBD2,few,TRBJ2-5,TRBV6-1,CASSRLAGNQETQYF,TGTGCCAGCTCCAGACTAGCGGGGAATCAAGAGACCCAGTACTTC
TRBD2,few,TRBJ2-1,TRBV4-1,CASSQELAGNNEQFF,TGCGCCAGCAGCCAAGAACTAGCGGGGAACAATGAGCAGTTCTTC
NA,NA,TRBJ1-6,TRBV27,CASSLSGNSPLHF,TGTGCCAGCAGTTTGTCGGGGAATTCACCCCTCCACTTT
TRBD1,NA,TRBJ1-2,TRBV28,CASSSTGEWYGYTF,TGTGCCAGCAGTTCCACAGGGGAATGGTATGGCTACACCTTC
TRBD1,once,TRBJ2-3,TRBV25-1,CASRKTGDVADTQYF,TGTGCCAGCAGGAAGACAGGGGACGTCGCAGATACGCAGTATTTT
NA,few,TRBJ1-4,TRBV29-1,CSARSGEEKLFF,TGCAGCGCCCGGTCGGGGGAGGAAAAACTGTTTTTT
NA,NA,TRBJ2-3,TRBV9,CASSVPTDQSTDTQYF,TGTGCCAGCAGCGTCCCGACTGACCAGAGCACAGATACGCAGTATTTT
NA,once,TRBJ1-4,TRBV10-1,CASVKGDLFF,TGCGCCAGCGTGAAGGGAGATCTGTTTTTT
NA,NA,TRBJ1-2,TRBV7-9,CASTPQGDGYTF,TGTGCCAGCACCCCCCAAGGAGATGGCTACACCTTC
TRBD2,NA,TRBJ2-1,TRBV30,CAWSAATSGYNEQFF,TGTGCCTGGAGTGCGGCCACTAGCGGTTACAATGAGCAGTTCTTC
TRBD1,NA,TRBJ1-1,TRBV19,CASTQTGESTEAFF,TGTGCCAGTACTCAGACAGGGGAGAGCACTGAAGCTTTCTTT
NA,NA,TRBJ2-7,TRBV18,CASSPPFTYEQYF,TGTGCCAGCTCACCACCATTTACCTACGAGCAGTACTTC
TRBD1,NA,TRBJ2-5,TRBV9,CASSAGGQGAIGTQYF,TGTGCCAGCAGCGCTGGAGGACAGGGGGCGATCGGGACCCAGTACTTC
NA,NA,TRBJ1-2,TRBV29-1,CSVTQSVGYTF,TGCAGCGTCACCCAATCGGTTGGCTACACCTTC
TRBD1,NA,TRBJ1-2,TRBV6-5,CASSPGQGNYGYTF,TGTGCCAGCAGCCCCGGACAGGGGAACTATGGCTACACCTTC
NA,few,TRBJ1-1,TRBV5-1,CASSLGGMNTEAFF,TGCGCCAGCAGCCTAGGAGGGATGAACACTGAAGCTTTCTTT
NA,NA,TRBJ1-6,TRBV5-4,CASRGGQLNSPLHF,TGTGCCAGCAGGGGCGGGCAGCTGAATTCACCCCTCCACTTT
NA,NA,TRBJ2-2,TRBV15,CATSRGGGGRPGELFF,TGTGCCACCAGCAGAGGAGGGGGGGGCCGTCCCGGGGAGCTGTTTTTT
NA,once,TRBJ2-7,TRBV5-1,CASSGGTAAYEQYF,TGCGCCAGCAGCGGGGGGACCGCCGCCTACGAGCAGTACTTC
TRBD1,once,TRBJ1-2,TRBV19,CASNPQTGENYGYTF,TGTGCCAGTAATCCTCAAACAGGGGAGAACTATGGCTACACCTTC
TRBD1,NA,TRBJ2-7,TRBV5-1,CASSEKDRGFYEQYF,TGCGCCAGCAGCGAGAAGGACAGGGGATTCTACGAGCAGTACTTC
NA,NA,TRBJ2-7,TRBV29-1,CSVGGGPYEQYF,TGCAGCGTTGGAGGGGGTCCCTACGAGCAGTACTTC
NA,NA,TRBJ2-2,TRBV5-1,CASSVQGTGELFF,TGCGCCAGCAGCGTCCAGGGCACCGGGGAGCTGTTTTTT